These 25 T cell receptor beta chains originate from one sample sequenced in a study of blood T cell repertoires in COVID-19. The data were produced by immunoSEQ multiplex PCR, yet TCRdb's version contains in-frame clones alone and is incomplete. There are 150,000 to 200,000 clones in the sample; around 80% occur only once, and roughly 20% lies in the top ten. Specimen: peripheral blood. These TCRs come from a woman older than 75 with acute or convalescent COVID-19.

The chain employs TRBV3-1 (or the pseudogene TRBV3-2) and TRBJ2-3, with TRBD2 identical over 8 bases. Germline CDR1 and CDR2: LGHDT and YNNKEL (reference sequence). J lost 1 base, V lost 4 bases, and 7 bases had no gene match. The CDR3 runs to 16 residues. The CDR3 region has the DNA TGTGCCAGCAGCCCAGAAGCGGGAGTGGGCACAGATACGCAGTATTTT. Translating it yields CASSPEAGVGTDTQYF.

This clone turned up a few times. CDR3 sequence (DNA): TGCGCCAGCAGCCAGACAGGGGGCCATGGCGGGGAGCTGTTTTTT. Its protein is CASSQTGGHGGELFF. The rearrangement joins TRBV5-1 to TRBJ2-2; 10 nucleotides match TRBD1. The V gene end was trimmed by 4 bases and the J gene end by 7 bases; junction bases not matched to a gene: 7. Germline lookup yields CDR1 SGHRS and CDR2 YFSETQ. This CDR3 region has 15 residues.

The chain couples TRBV6-2 or TRBV6-3 to TRBJ2-5; D is possibly TRBD2 (6 bases). The CDR3 is 13 residues long. Germline V lookup: CDR1 MNHEY, CDR2 SVGEGT. Trimming shortened V by 2 bases and J by 4 bases, and 8 bases separated the two germline ends. CDR3 loop: CASSYLALETQYF. The CDR3 DNA sequence: TGTGCCAGCAGTTACCTAGCGTTAGAGACCCAGTACTTC.

V and J are TRBV11-1 and TRBJ2-1, with D unclear. Germline assignment: CDR1 SGHAT and CDR2 FQDESV (reference sequence). The CDR3 runs 11 residues. V lost 4 bases to trimming and J lost 9 bases, with 7 bases between them. This chain's CDR3 is CASSSGVEQFF. CDR3 sequence (DNA): TGTGCCAGCAGCTCCGGTGTTGAGCAGTTCTTC.

V is TRBV4-1 and J is TRBJ2-5; 7 nucleotides agree with TRBD1. Germline lookup yields CDR1 MGHRA and CDR2 YSYEKL. There are 15 residues in the CDR3. V gave up 2 bases and J gave up 5 bases; unmatched junction bases: 8. This chain's CDR3 is CASSQRSGGGETQYF. The DNA of the CDR3 is TGCGCCAGCAGCCAACGGTCAGGGGGTGGGGAGACCCAGTACTTC.

The rearrangement uses TRBV19 and TRBJ2-1, with 15 nucleotides matching TRBD2. V lost 3 bases, J lost 6 bases, and 6 bases stayed unmatched. CDR3 length: 17 amino acids. From germline, CDR1 is LNHDA and CDR2 SQIVND (reference sequence). CDR3 in amino acids: CASSIRRTSGGANEQFF. The CDR3 bases are TGTGCCAGTAGTATTAGGCGGACTAGCGGGGGGGCCAATGAGCAGTTCTTC.

The CDR3 coding sequence is TGTGCCAGCAGTTCGTCCAGGGGATGGAGAAACACCATATATTTT. This encodes CASSSSRGWRNTIYF. The rearrangement joins TRBV6-2 or TRBV6-3 to TRBJ1-3; D is perhaps TRBD1 (6 bases). Trimming shortened V by 4 bases and J by 5 bases, and 15 bases separated the two germline ends. Germline CDR1 and CDR2: MNHEY and SVGEGT. The CDR3 contains 15 residues.

This clone was counted between two and nine times. The CDR3 nucleotides read TGTGCCAGCAGACCCACAGCTTACGAGCAGTACTTC. It encodes CASRPTAYEQYF. V usage is TRBV6-6 and J usage is TRBJ2-7; no clear D gene. In germline, CDR1 is MNHNY, CDR2 SVGAGI (reference sequence). Trimming cost V 6 bases and J 4 bases, with 10 bases left between them. The CDR3 has 12 amino acids.

The V and J genes are TRBV4-2 and TRBJ1-2; 8 bases map to TRBD1. The CDR3 sequence is 13 residues long. Germline trimming cut 4 bases from V and 7 bases from J; bases unmatched to any gene: 5. Germline V gene lookup returns CDR1 LGHNA and CDR2 YNFKEQ. In nucleotides, the CDR3 is TGTGCCAGCAGCCCGACAGGGGAGGCTGGCTACACCTTC. Amino acids: CASSPTGEAGYTF.

This chain uses TRBV20-1 with TRBJ1-1, with D unresolved. Trimming took 3 bases from V and 5 from J, leaving 7 bases between them. Germline V gene lookup returns CDR1 DFQATT and CDR2 SNEGSKA (reference sequence). The CDR3 covers 11 residues. CDR3 sequence (DNA): TGCAGTGCTAGCTGGAGTACTGAAGCTTTCTTT. This gives the protein CSASWSTEAFF.

This clone came up a few times. V is TRBV18 and J is TRBJ2-7; TRBD2 might be the D (5 bases). With 5 bases removed from V and 6 bases from J, the gap between germline ends came to 14 bases. Germline lookup yields CDR1 KGHSH and CDR2 LQKENI. The CDR3 has 13 residues. CDR3 nucleotide sequence: TGTGCCAGCTCAGAAACTAGTTTCAGCGAGCAGTACTTC. It codes for CASSETSFSEQYF.

J is TRBJ2-7 and V is TRBV21-1; TRBD2 is the table's D call and was not checked against the DNA. TRBV21-1 is labeled a pseudogene. This CDR3 contains 15 residues. The CDR3 here is CASSKGTSGGDEQYF. CDR3 bases: TGTGCCAGCAGCAAAGGGACTAGCGGGGGGGACGAGCAGTACTTC.

CDR3 loop: CASWGGYGYTF. Here the CDR3 DNA reads TGTGCCAGTTGGGGGGGCTATGGCTACACCTTC. The V call is TRBV6-6, the J call TRBJ1-2; D might be TRBD1 (5 bases). The germline V gene has CDR1 MNHNY and CDR2 SVGAGI (reference sequence). The CDR3 runs 11 residues. V was clipped by 9 bases and J by 4 bases, with 9 bases between them.

The chain carries TRBV20-1 and TRBJ1-5; no reliable D call. V was pared by 3 bases and J by 2 bases, with 11 bases between. Germline-derived CDR1 and CDR2 are DFQATT and SNEGSKA (reference sequence). The CDR3 length is 14 residues. The CDR3 DNA reads as TGCAGTGCTAGTCCCGGGGTCGGCAATCAGCCCCAGCATTTT. Translating it yields CSASPGVGNQPQHF.

There are a few counts of this clone. The V gene is TRBV7-9, the J gene TRBJ2-5, with 12 positions matching TRBD2. The J segment lost 5 bases and the V segment lost 2 bases, leaving 12 bases of the junction unmatched. Germline lookup yields CDR1 SEHNR and CDR2 FQNEAQ (reference sequence). This CDR3 contains 18 residues. CDR3 sequence: CASSLRLAGEVLTETQYF. CDR3 nucleotides: TGTGCCAGCAGCTTAAGACTAGCGGGAGAAGTATTAACGGAGACCCAGTACTTC.

This chain links TRBV28 with TRBJ2-7, with 9 bases matching TRBD1. The CDR3 is made up of 15 amino acids. Germline V CDR1 and CDR2: MDHEN, SYDVKM. With V trimmed by 6 bases and J by 6 bases, 12 bases remained unmatched. CDR3 bases: TGTGCCAGCAGAACACCTGGACAGGGGATTGGCGAGCAGTACTTC. It encodes CASRTPGQGIGEQYF.

This clone came up a few times. The chain combines TRBV7-9 with TRBJ1-5; 9 positions match TRBD1. Looked up from germline, CDR1 is SEHNR and CDR2 is FQNEAQ (reference sequence). This CDR3 has 15 amino acids. The V segment lost 1 base and the J segment 6 bases; nucleotides outside the gene matches: 4. CDR3 in DNA: TGTGCCAGCAGCTTAGGGACAGGGGTTGGTCAGCCCCAGCATTTT. It yields the protein CASSLGTGVGQPQHF.

The rearrangement uses TRBV5-5 and TRBJ1-5, with 8 bases aligning to TRBD1. V lost 0 bases and J lost 4; bases outside the gene matches: 3. Per the germline V gene, CDR1 is SGHKS and CDR2 is YYEKEE (reference sequence). This CDR3 spans 15 amino acids. CDR3 residues: CASSLAGGGNQPQHF. The CDR3 nucleotides are TGTGCCAGCAGCTTGGCAGGGGGCGGTAATCAGCCCCAGCATTTT. Variable domain in full (rest from reference TRBV5-5 and TRBJ1-5): DAGVTQSPTHLIKTRGQQVTLRCSPISGHKSVSWYQQVLGQGPQFIFQYYEKEERGRGNFPDRFSARQFPNYSSELNVNALLLGDSALYLCASSLAGGGNQPQHFGDGTRLSIL.

The rearrangement uses TRBV7-9 and TRBJ1-5; 9 nucleotides agree with TRBD1. CDR3 length: 15 residues. Unmatched junction bases numbered 4, after V lost 5 bases and J lost 2 bases. Germline CDR1 and CDR2: SEHNR and FQNEAQ (reference sequence). The CDR3 sequence is CASSRGQGGNQPQHF. The DNA of the CDR3 is TGTGCCAGCAGCCGGGGACAGGGTGGCAATCAGCCCCAGCATTTT.

For the CDR3, the DNA is TGTGCCAGTAGTACCAGGGTAGATCAGCCCCAGCATTTT. This gives the protein CASSTRVDQPQHF. The rearrangement uses TRBV19 and TRBJ1-5; TRBD1 might be the D (5 bases). Germline V gives CDR1 LNHDA, CDR2 SQIVND (reference sequence). This CDR3 spans 13 amino acids. Trimming took off 4 bases at V and 5 bases at J, with 9 bases between the two ends.

The chain recombines TRBV4-1 with TRBJ2-5, with D possibly TRBD1 on 6 matching bases. V was trimmed by 3 bases and J by 5 bases, leaving 13 bases between them. The CDR3 totals 14 residues. CDR1 is MGHRA and CDR2 is YSYEKL in the germline V gene. The CDR3 region is CASSHPARGETQYF. In nucleotides, the CDR3 is TGCGCCAGCAGCCATCCTGCCAGGGGTGAGACCCAGTACTTC.

In this sample, this clone turned up a few times. Other DNA variants within this sample encode the same CDR3. The chain joins TRBV19 to TRBJ1-2; TRBD1 agrees at 7 bases. Trimming removed 4 bases from V and 7 bases from J; junction bases left unmatched: 3. The CDR3 covers 12 residues. Germline CDR1 is LNHDA and CDR2 is SQIVND (reference sequence). CDR3 protein: CASSRQGSGYTF. DNA for the CDR3: TGTGCCAGTAGTAGACAGGGTTCTGGCTACACCTTC.

The chain is built from TRBV5-5 and TRBJ1-2; 12 positions match TRBD1. The junction had 7 bases not matched to a gene; V was cut back by 4 bases and J by 9 bases. Germline V lookup: CDR1 SGHKS, CDR2 YYEKEE (reference sequence). The CDR3 length is 14 residues. In DNA form, the CDR3 reads TGTGCCAGCAGCCCGGGACAGGGGGCTAGAAGCTACACCTTC. This gives the protein CASSPGQGARSYTF.

This sequence joins TRBV19 and TRBJ2-7; D unclear. The germline V gene has CDR1 LNHDA and CDR2 SQIVND (reference sequence). Trimming took off 1 base at V and 2 bases at J, with 9 bases between the two ends. The CDR3 has 14 residues. The DNA for the CDR3 is TGTGCCAGTAGTATAGGATTACTTGCCTACGAGCAGTACTTC. It specifies CASSIGLLAYEQYF.

The chain is built from TRBV25-1 and TRBJ2-3; a weak D match, TRBD1 (6 bases). From germline, CDR1 is MGHDK and CDR2 SYGVNS. V lost 3 bases and J lost 2, with 15 bases in between. The CDR3 contains 16 residues. CDR3 nucleotide sequence: TGTGCCAGCAGTGATCGGTTGGACAGCCCCACAGATACGCAGTATTTT. The encoded protein is CASSDRLDSPTDTQYF.